This T cell receptor (beta chain) was captured in a study of control samples from healthy donors and cancer patients. The repertoire was sequenced with immunoSEQ multiplex PCR; TCRdb's copy has only in-frame clones and lacks some. The sample consists of about 160,000 clones, about 94% of them appearing once. V was shortened by 3 bases and J by 2 bases, with 11 bases between the two germline ends. The germline V gene encodes CDR1 ENHRY and CDR2 SYGVKD. The CDR3 spans 15 residues. The chain uses TRBV10-3 and TRBJ1-5; D uncertain. Material for sequencing was PBMCs. This sequence originates from a man between 60 and 75 years old with colorectal cancer. DNA of the CDR3: TGTGCCATCAGTGACAGTTTAGTGGGCAATCAGCCCCAGCATTTT. Translated: CAISDSLVGNQPQHF.